The entry below gives a single TCR beta chain sequence along with its context. This clone was seen a handful of times. This clone's antigen is unknown. No base qualities exist here, and no much larger clone lies one base off it. The method was the immunoSEQ multiplex PCR assay. RNA was extracted from all samples and reverse transcribed into cDNA as template for TCR sequencing. First-strand cDNA was synthesized with SuperScript III using a 2:1 mix of oligo-dT and random hexamers. A synthetic immune receptor repertoire was used to gauge amplification bias, and whatever bias remained was removed computationally. Under the source paper's analysis protocol: After raw reads were preprocessed to remove errors, the CDR3 was defined following IMGT conventions as running from the conserved cysteine to phenylalanine. To get clonality, Shannon entropy was normalized by log2 of the number of productive unique TCRs and the result was subtracted from 1. CD4 or CD8 identity of scalp clones was inferred by cross-referencing scalp TCRbeta sequences with sorted blood CD4 and CD8 repertoires. Held by TCRdb, this immuneACCESS table contains in-frame sequences only and omits some clones. Under half of the omission traces to an unresolved V gene where checked; the cause of the rest is unknown. The V and J calls and clone size were taken over from that table, and D and trimming were inferred from the DNA. In all, the sample holds about 220,000 clones, and about 57% of those were seen once. Clones ranked in the top ten supply roughly 1.6% of the sample.

CDR3 length: 12 amino acids, cysteine to phenylalanine. Only the CDR3 portion is preserved as DNA: 36 bases, with reading frame beginning at the first base. V lost 4 bases and J lost 10 bases; the stretch between them is 11 bases long. According to the germline V gene, CDR1 reads LGHNA and CDR2 reads YSLEER. The source of the sample is a study of CD8+ T cells in alopecia areata (dated by TCRdb to the late 2010s). Looking at the study overall: Treated patients were enrolled in an open-label pilot trial of oral tofacitinib, 5 to 10 mg twice daily, for moderate-to-severe alopecia areata. Scalp clonality was compared across normal scalp (n=4), patchy alopecia areata scalp (n=8), and alopecia totalis/universalis scalp (n=8). TCRbeta CDR3 regions were amplified by immunoSEQ multiplex PCR with 35 Vbeta forward and 13 Jbeta reverse primers. The study used high-throughput TCRbeta sequencing to examine T cell clonal expansion in alopecia areata, in both the C3H/HeJ mouse model and human patients. In treated patients, disease severity was measured using the SALT score, which gives the percentage of scalp surface area affected. Human TCRbeta sequencing covered scalp tissue and sorted CD4+ and CD8+ peripheral blood T cells from patchy and totalis/universalis alopecia areata patients and healthy controls. Biopsies were taken from tofacitinib-treated patients at baseline and at 4 and 24 weeks of treatment, and a later scalp biopsy was taken in several of the tofacitinib-treated patients. Tofacitinib was given for 6 to 18 months, followed by 6 months of follow-up off drug to assess delayed response and recurrence. RNA was extracted with the PAXgene miRNA kit for fixed scalp, the miRNeasy kit for PBMCs, and the RNeasy kit for mouse skin.

The time point label, as the study defines it: four to five weeks on oral tofacitinib. Taken with the paper, the label for treatment or condition translates to: oral pan-JAK inhibitor, 5-10 mg twice daily. Peripheral blood and lesional scalp punch biopsies were obtained from patients with alopecia areata. PBMCs were isolated by density centrifugation and stained for CD3, CD4 and CD8, after which CD4+ and CD8+ T cells were sorted on a FACSAria. Points the paper makes about the study in general: During tofacitinib treatment, many expanded lesional clones stuck around in both scalp and blood, and this persistence may partly explain why relapse happens after treatment is stopped. Tofacitinib significantly decreased scalp clonality and the number of expanded CD8+ clones among the top 100 scalp clones. Higher clonality and more expanded CD8+ clones were observed in lesional scalp than in normal scalp, particularly in alopecia totalis/universalis, a finding suggestive of antigenic drive. Resident alphabeta T cells in normal human skin are also sequenced, complicating scalp TCR repertoire analysis, unlike mouse skin dominated by gammadelta T cells. TCR sequences shared between patients were less clear than in mice, possibly partly because of HLA diversity in the patient population. The treated cohort was small, with a single nonresponder, so links between baseline CD8+ expansion and response need larger studies.

The source was CD4+ T cells sorted from blood, collected at week 4, from a patient treated with tofacitinib. This sequence was found in a human donor with alopecia areata. The V and J genes are TRBV4-3 and TRBJ2-1, with the D segment identity uncertain. The nucleotide sequence is TGCGCCAGCAGCCCTGCCGGCGCGGAGCAGTTCTTC. Its protein reads: CASSPAGAEQFF.